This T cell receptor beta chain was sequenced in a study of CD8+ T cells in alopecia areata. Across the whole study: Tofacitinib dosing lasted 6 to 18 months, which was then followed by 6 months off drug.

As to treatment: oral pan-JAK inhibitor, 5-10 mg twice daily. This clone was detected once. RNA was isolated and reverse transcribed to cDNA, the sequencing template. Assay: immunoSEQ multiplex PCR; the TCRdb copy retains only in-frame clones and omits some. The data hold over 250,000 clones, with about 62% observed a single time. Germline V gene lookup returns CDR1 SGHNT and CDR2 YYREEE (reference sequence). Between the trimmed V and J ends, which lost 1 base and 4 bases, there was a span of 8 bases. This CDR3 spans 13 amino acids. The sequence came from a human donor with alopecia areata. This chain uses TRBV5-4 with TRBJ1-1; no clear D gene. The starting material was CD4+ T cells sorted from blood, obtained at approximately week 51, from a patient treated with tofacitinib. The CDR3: CASSLTAATEAFF. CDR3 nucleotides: TGTGCCAGCAGCTTGACGGCGGCCACTGAAGCTTTCTTT.